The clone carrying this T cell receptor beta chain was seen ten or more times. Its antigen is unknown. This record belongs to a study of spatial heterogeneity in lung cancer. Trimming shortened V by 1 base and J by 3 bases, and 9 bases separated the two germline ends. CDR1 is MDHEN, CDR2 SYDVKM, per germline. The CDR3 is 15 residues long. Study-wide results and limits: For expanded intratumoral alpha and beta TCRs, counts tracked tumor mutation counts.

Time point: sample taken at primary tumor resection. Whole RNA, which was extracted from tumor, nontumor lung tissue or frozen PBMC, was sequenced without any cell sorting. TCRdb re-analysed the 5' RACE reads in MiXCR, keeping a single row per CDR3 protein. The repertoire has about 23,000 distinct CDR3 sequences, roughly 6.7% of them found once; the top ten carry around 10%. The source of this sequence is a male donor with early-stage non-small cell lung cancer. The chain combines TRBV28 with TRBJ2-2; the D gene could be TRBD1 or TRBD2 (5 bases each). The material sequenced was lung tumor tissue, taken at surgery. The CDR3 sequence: CASSLLGVHTGELFF. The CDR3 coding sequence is TGTGCCAGCAGTTTATTGGGGGTGCACACCGGGGAGCTGTTTTTT.